The present TCR beta chain was sequenced within a study of Ad26.COV2.S vaccination and SARS-CoV-2 variants (TCRdb year 2021). Concerning the study at large: Donors in the vaccine arm were drawn from COV1001, a multicentre, randomized, double-blind, placebo-controlled phase I-IIa trial testing Ad26.COV2.S in healthy adults. The specificity and breadth of SARS-CoV-2-reactive T cell receptors after Ad26.COV2.S vaccination were assessed by TCRbeta repertoire sequencing. Trial participants were randomized into five groups of five, in which low-dose or high-dose Ad26.COV2.S was given once or twice, or placebo was given on both occasions. Ad26.COV2.S was administered intramuscularly at 5 x 10^10 or 1 x 10^11 viral particles, either as a single shot or as two shots given 56 days apart. A total of 32 samples were included in the TCR-sequenced set, comprising roughly 19 Ad26.COV2.S vaccine recipients, 5 placebo recipients and 8 SARS-CoV-2 convalescent individuals. Investigators did not know the trial group allocation while performing experiments and assessing outcomes. The paper's findings and limits, for the study overall: Comparing responses between vaccine doses or regimens was not something the study was powered to do. Spike-specific TCR breadth was higher in Ad26.COV2.S recipients than in placebo recipients (P = 0.0014). It was noted by the authors that total T cell responses may have been underestimated by the TCR breadth and depth analyses. Vaccine and placebo recipients had comparable non-spike TCR breadth, which fits with the vaccine containing only spike. After vaccination, substantial breadth of spike-specific CD8+ and CD4+ T cell responses was reported.

The immunoSEQ Assay was used to sequence TCRbeta CDR3 regions. After extraction, genomic DNA underwent amplification by bias-controlled multiplex PCR, followed by high-throughput sequencing. As for how the authors treated the data: To quantify the absolute abundance of every unique TCRbeta CDR3 region, sequences were collapsed and filtered. Usable DNA was measured by amplifying reference genes present in all nucleated cells, and TCRbeta template counts were normalized to that usable DNA to estimate T cell fraction. Repertoire TCRs were annotated as SARS-CoV-2-specific when V gene, CDR3 amino acid sequence and J gene were exactly matched to a known reactive TCR set. The reference SARS-CoV-2 TCR set came from MIRA and was filtered for enrichment in COVID-19-positive ImmuneCODE repertoires, removing public or cross-reactive TCRs. Using the MIRA antigens, annotated TCRs were further analysed by specific ORF or by position within an ORF. Breadth was defined as the number of annotated unique rearrangements divided by the total number of unique productive rearrangements, and depth was defined as the summed frequency of the annotated unique rearrangements. TCR breadth was compared between groups using two-sided Wilcoxon rank-sum tests. The source is immuneACCESS, and TCRdb retained only in-frame sequences with V and J called. Part of the clones is not carried over; for the studies checked, unresolved V genes explain less than half of this, and the remainder is unexplained. Clone size and V and J calls were adopted from that table, with D and trimming inferred from the DNA. This sample comprises more than 300,000 clones, about 85% of them detected only once. The ten top clones hold 2.1% of the sample.

As concerns this clone: Its antigen is unknown. Within one base of it there is no much larger clone, and no base qualities were kept.

Sample treatment or condition, as interpreted from the label and publication: roughly 20 received Ad26.COV2.S at low or high dose, single or two shots; about 5 received placebo; per-sample allocation not given. For vaccine and placebo recipients, the sequenced repertoires came from samples collected on day 63 after the first injection. Cohort 1b enrolled 25 adults aged 18-55 years at a single site in Boston, USA, between 29 July and 7 August 2020. Ad26.COV2.S was a replication-incompetent adenovirus type 26 vector that expressed a prefusion-stabilized SARS-CoV-2 spike protein derived from the original Wuhan strain. CDR1 and CDR2, looked up from the germline V gene, are SNHLY and FYNNEI. Including cysteine and phenylalanine, the CDR3 has 13 amino acids. The kept DNA is CDR3 alone, 39 bases in frame from the first base. V loses 4 bases, J loses 5 bases, and the germline ends lie 11 bases apart.

The sequence came from a person aged 18 to 59 who received the Ad26.COV2.S COVID-19 vaccine or a placebo. The rearranged segments are TRBV2 and TRBJ2-5, with a tentative D gene TRBD2 over 7 matching bases. Sequenced material: peripheral blood, taken in a trial of Ad26.COV2.S vaccine versus placebo. The nucleotides are TGTGCCAGCAGTGTACAGGGAGGGGAGACCCAGTACTTC. The encoded protein is CASSVQGGETQYF.